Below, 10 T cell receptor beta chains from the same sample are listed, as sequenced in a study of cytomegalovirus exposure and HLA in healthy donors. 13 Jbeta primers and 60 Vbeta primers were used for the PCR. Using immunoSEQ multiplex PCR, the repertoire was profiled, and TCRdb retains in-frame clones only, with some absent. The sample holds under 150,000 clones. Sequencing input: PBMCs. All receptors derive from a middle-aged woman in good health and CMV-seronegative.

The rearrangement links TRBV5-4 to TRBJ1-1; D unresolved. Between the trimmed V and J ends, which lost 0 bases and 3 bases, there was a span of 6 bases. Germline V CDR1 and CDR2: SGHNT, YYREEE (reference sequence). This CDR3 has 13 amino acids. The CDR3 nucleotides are TGTGCCAGCAGCTTGGCCAGGTACACTGAAGCTTTCTTT. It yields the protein CASSLARYTEAFF.

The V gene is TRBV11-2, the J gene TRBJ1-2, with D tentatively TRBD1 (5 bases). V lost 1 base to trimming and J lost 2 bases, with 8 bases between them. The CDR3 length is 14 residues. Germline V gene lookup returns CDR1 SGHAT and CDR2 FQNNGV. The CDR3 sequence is CASSLVGHNYGYTF. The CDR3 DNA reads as TGTGCCAGCAGCTTAGTAGGACACAACTATGGCTACACCTTC.

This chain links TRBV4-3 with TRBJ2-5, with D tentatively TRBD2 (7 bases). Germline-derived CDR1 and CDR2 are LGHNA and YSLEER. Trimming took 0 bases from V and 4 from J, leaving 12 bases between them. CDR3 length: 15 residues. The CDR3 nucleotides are TGCGCCAGCAGCCAAGAAGTAAGGGGGGGAGAGACCCAGTACTTC. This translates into CASSQEVRGGETQYF.

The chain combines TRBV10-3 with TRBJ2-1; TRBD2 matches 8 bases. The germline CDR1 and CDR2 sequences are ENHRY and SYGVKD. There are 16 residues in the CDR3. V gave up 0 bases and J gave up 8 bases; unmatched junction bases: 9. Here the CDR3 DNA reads TGTGCCATCAGTGAGTCTGGACCGGGGGGGCTTGATGAGCAGTTCTTC. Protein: CAISESGPGGLDEQFF.

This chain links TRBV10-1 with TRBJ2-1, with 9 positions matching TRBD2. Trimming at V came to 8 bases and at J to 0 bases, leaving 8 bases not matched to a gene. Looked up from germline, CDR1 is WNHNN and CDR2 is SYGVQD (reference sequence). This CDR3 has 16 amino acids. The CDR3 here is CASPPSGGPSYNEQFF. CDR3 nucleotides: TGCGCCAGCCCACCCAGCGGGGGGCCCTCCTACAATGAGCAGTTCTTC.

CDR3 bases: TGTGCCAGCAGTTCTACAGGGGCCTCGAACACTGAAGCTTTCTTT. Its protein is CASSSTGASNTEAFF. The chain carries TRBV27 and TRBJ1-1; TRBD1 aligns across 7 bases. The CDR3 is 15 residues long. CDR1 is MNHEY and CDR2 is SMNVEV in the germline V gene (reference sequence). J lost 1 base, V lost 4 bases, and 6 bases had no gene match.

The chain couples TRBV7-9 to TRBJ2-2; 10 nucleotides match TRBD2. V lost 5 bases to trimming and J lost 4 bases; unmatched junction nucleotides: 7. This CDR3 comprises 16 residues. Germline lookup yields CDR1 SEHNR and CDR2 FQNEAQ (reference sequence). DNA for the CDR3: TGTGCCAGCAGCGAAGCAGCGGGGGGGTTCACCGGGGAGCTGTTTTTT. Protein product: CASSEAAGGFTGELFF.

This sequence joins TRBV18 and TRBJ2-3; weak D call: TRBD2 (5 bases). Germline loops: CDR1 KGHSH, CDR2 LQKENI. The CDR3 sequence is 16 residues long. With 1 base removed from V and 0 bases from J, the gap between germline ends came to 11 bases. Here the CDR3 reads CASSPLSGSSTDTQYF. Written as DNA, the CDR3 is TGTGCCAGCTCACCACTTTCGGGGTCCAGCACAGATACGCAGTATTTT. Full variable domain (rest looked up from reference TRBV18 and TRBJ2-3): NAGVMQNPRHLVRRRGQEARLRCSPMKGHSHVYWYRQLPEEGLKFMVYLQKENIIDESGMPKERFSAEFPKEGPSILRIQQVVRGDSAAYFCASSPLSGSSTDTQYFGPGTRLTVL.

CDR3: CASILRGGHYNEQFF. CDR3 nucleotide sequence: TGTGCCAGCATCCTGCGGGGGGGGCACTACAATGAGCAGTTCTTC. The V and J genes are TRBV5-5 and TRBJ2-1; 9 bases line up with TRBD2. This CDR3 contains 15 residues. Per germline, CDR1 SGHKS and CDR2 YYEKEE (reference sequence). Trimming at V came to 6 bases and at J to 3 bases, leaving 7 bases not matched to a gene.

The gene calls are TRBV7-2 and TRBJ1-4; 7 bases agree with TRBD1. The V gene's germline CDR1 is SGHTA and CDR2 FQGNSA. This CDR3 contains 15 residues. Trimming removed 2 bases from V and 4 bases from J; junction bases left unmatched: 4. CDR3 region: CASSLQGGGNEKLFF. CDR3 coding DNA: TGTGCCAGCAGCTTACAAGGGGGCGGTAATGAAAAACTGTTTTTT. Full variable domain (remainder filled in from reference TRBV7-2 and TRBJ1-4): GAGVSQSPSNKVTEKGKDVELRCDPISGHTALYWYRQSLGQGLEFLIYFQGNSAPDKSGLPSDRFSAERTGGSVSTLTIQRTQQEDSAVYLCASSLQGGGNEKLFFGSGTQLSVL.